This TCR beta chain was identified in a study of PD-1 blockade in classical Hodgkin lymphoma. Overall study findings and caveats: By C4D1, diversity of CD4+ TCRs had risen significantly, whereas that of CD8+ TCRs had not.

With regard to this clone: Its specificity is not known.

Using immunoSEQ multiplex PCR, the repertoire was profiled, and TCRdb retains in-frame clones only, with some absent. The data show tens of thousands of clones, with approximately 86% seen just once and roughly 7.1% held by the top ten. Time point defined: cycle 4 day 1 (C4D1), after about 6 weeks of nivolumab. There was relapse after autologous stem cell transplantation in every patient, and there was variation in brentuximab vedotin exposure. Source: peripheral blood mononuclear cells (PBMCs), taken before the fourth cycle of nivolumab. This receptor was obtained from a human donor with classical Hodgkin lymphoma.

CDR3 protein: CSVGGQGTYNEQFF. The CDR3 region has the DNA TGCAGCGTTGGAGGACAGGGTACCTACAATGAGCAGTTCTTC. The chain couples TRBV29-1 to TRBJ2-1; 8 positions match TRBD1. Germline V gene lookup returns CDR1 SQVTM and CDR2 ANQGSEA. The CDR3 length is 14 residues. Losses at the gene ends were 4 bases for V and 2 bases for J; bases not matched to a gene: 4.